The 30 T cell receptor beta chains below come from one sample, sequenced in a study of identical twins. Each CDR3 protein gets one entry after TCRdb re-called the 5' RACE reads with MiXCR. The repertoire has some 710,000 distinct CDR3 sequences, 5.5% to 6.5% of them found once; the top ten carry roughly 1.8%. The specimen was naive T cells sorted from blood. All receptors derive from a young man in good health.

This clonotype was recorded at least ten times. V and J are TRBV5-1 and TRBJ2-1; D might be TRBD2 (6 bases). The ends were cut back, 4 bases at V and 0 bases at J, with 14 bases in the middle. This CDR3 region has 16 residues. Germline loops: CDR1 SGHRS, CDR2 YFSETQ. The CDR3 is CASSEGLFSSYNEQFF. The CDR3 bases are TGCGCCAGCAGCGAAGGACTATTTAGCTCCTACAATGAGCAGTTCTTC.

The genes are TRBV28 and TRBJ2-1; D call uncertain. This CDR3 spans 15 amino acids. Germline V gives CDR1 MDHEN, CDR2 SYDVKM. The V gene lost 3 bases and the J gene lost 0 bases, with 9 bases spanning the gap. CDR3 DNA sequence: TGTGCCAGCAGTTTTAAGCCCTACTCCTACAATGAGCAGTTCTTC. Amino acid sequence: CASSFKPYSYNEQFF.

This clonotype was counted ten times or more. The V call is TRBV18, the J call TRBJ1-2, with D unclear. V dropped 4 bases and J dropped 4 bases, with 10 bases sitting between them. Looked up from germline, CDR1 is KGHSH and CDR2 is LQKENI. There are 13 residues in the CDR3. The CDR3 region has the DNA TGTGCCAGCTCACGCGGGTTCAGCTATGGCTACACCTTC. Translated, it gives CASSRGFSYGYTF.

This clonotype was counted many times. V gene TRBV4-3 combines with J gene TRBJ1-1; D unclear. The germline V gene encodes CDR1 LGHNA and CDR2 YSLEER. The ends were cut back, 1 base at V and 7 bases at J, with 10 bases in the middle. This CDR3 spans 13 amino acids. In DNA form, the CDR3 reads TGCGCCAGCAGCCAAGGATTGCGCTTTGAAGCTTTCTTT. This sequence encodes CASSQGLRFEAFF.

This clonotype was observed at least ten times. The V gene is TRBV12-3 or TRBV12-4, the J gene TRBJ2-7; D is possibly TRBD2 (5 bases). V was pared by 3 bases and J by 5 bases, with 8 bases between. The CDR3 is made up of 12 amino acids. CDR3 DNA sequence: TGTGCCAGCAGTTTGCGGGTCGACGAGCAGTACGTC. This codes for CASSLRVDEQYV.

This clonotype was observed a single time. The chain links TRBV15 to TRBJ2-3, with D possibly TRBD2 on 7 matching bases. There are 15 residues in the CDR3. Trimming cost V 6 bases and J 3 bases, with 16 bases left between them. From germline, CDR1 is LNHNV and CDR2 YYDKDF (reference sequence). For the CDR3, the DNA is TGTGCCACCAGGAAAGGGGGGGACGTGACAGATACGCAGTATTTT. It specifies CATRKGGDVTDTQYF.

This clonotype was counted ten times or more. The chain couples TRBV9 to TRBJ2-3; D is perhaps TRBD1 (6 bases). This CDR3 region has 16 residues. CDR1 is SGDLS and CDR2 is YYNGEE in the germline V gene. V gave up 4 bases and J gave up 0 bases, with 15 bases separating them. This CDR3 reads CASSTKQGFSTDTQYF. CDR3 bases: TGTGCCAGCAGCACCAAACAGGGATTTAGCACAGATACGCAGTATTTT.

The J gene is TRBJ1-1, the V gene TRBV5-1; D is possibly TRBD1 (5 bases). The germline CDR1 and CDR2 sequences are SGHRS and YFSETQ. The CDR3 spans 15 residues. V lost 4 bases, J lost 3 bases, and 16 bases lay in between. For the CDR3, the DNA is TGCGCCAGCAGCATAGTCCGGGACGGGGACACTGAAGCTTTCTTT. This codes for CASSIVRDGDTEAFF.

The chain is built from TRBV6-5 and TRBJ2-3; 9 bases map to TRBD1. V was pared by 4 bases and J by 3 bases, with 5 bases of the junction left unmatched. The germline CDR1 and CDR2 sequences are MNHEY and SVGAGI. CDR3 length equals 15 residues. The CDR3 here is CASSLHGTGTDTQYF. For the CDR3, the DNA is TGTGCCAGCAGTTTACACGGGACAGGGACAGATACGCAGTATTTT.

The table lists this clonotype with a few counts. V gene TRBV20-1 combines with J gene TRBJ2-3; D gene uncertain. CDR1 and CDR2 (germline): DFQATT, SNEGSKA (reference sequence). The CDR3 has 13 amino acids. Trimming took 1 base from V and 6 from J, leaving 11 bases between them. CDR3 sequence: CSARVFVSDTQYF. DNA of the CDR3: TGCAGTGCTAGAGTCTTTGTAAGTGATACGCAGTATTTT.

The table lists this clonotype with many counts. This chain uses TRBV12-3 or TRBV12-4 with TRBJ1-2; no clear D. The germline V and J ends were trimmed by 3 bases and 2 bases, with 7 bases remaining between them. This CDR3 is 13 amino acids long. The chain's CDR3 is CASSFGPNYGYTF. The DNA of the CDR3 is TGTGCCAGCAGTTTCGGGCCGAACTATGGCTACACCTTC.

This clonotype has a handful of counts. CDR3 sequence (DNA): TGCAGTGCCAGCAGAGGCGTACCTGAAGCTTTCTTT. This codes for CSASRGVPEAFF. The chain combines TRBV20-1 with TRBJ1-1; D gene uncertain. V lost 6 bases, J lost 6 bases, and 14 bases lay in between. The CDR3 loop spans 12 amino acids. CDR1 and CDR2 from the germline V gene are DFQATT and SNEGSKA (reference sequence).

This clonotype was counted at least ten times. The genes are TRBV15 and TRBJ2-7, with a weak D call TRBD1 (6 bases). Germline CDR1 is LNHNV and CDR2 is YYDKDF (reference sequence). V gave up 0 bases and J gave up 7 bases, with 16 bases separating them. The CDR3 contains 15 residues. The CDR3 DNA follows: TGTGCCACCAGCAGAGATAAGGCACCGAGGGGGGAGCAGTACTTC. Amino acid sequence: CATSRDKAPRGEQYF.

The table lists this clonotype with many counts. V and J are TRBV18 and TRBJ2-1; D perhaps matches TRBD2 (6 bases). There are 13 residues in the CDR3. The germline gives CDR1 KGHSH, CDR2 LQKENI. The ends were cut back, 6 bases at V and 9 bases at J, with 15 bases in the middle. The CDR3 reads CASSGGLPGEQFF. The CDR3 coding sequence is TGTGCCAGCTCGGGGGGACTCCCTGGTGAGCAGTTCTTC. The variable domain in full, with the rest retrieved from reference TRBV18 and TRBJ2-1, is NAGVMQNPRHLVRRRGQEARLRCSPMKGHSHVYWYRQLPEEGLKFMVYLQKENIIDESGMPKERFSAEFPKEGPSILRIQQVVRGDSAAYFCASSGGLPGEQFFGPGTRLTVL.

The chain couples TRBV28 to TRBJ2-1, with TRBD1 matching over 7 bases. The germline gives CDR1 MDHEN, CDR2 SYDVKM. This CDR3 spans 14 amino acids. Trimming at V came to 7 bases and at J to 11 bases, leaving 14 bases not matched to a gene. The CDR3 region is CASTPRRDSTQQFF. CDR3 coding DNA: TGTGCCAGCACCCCCCGTAGGGACAGTACTCAGCAGTTCTTC.

The table lists this clonotype with many counts. V is TRBV20-1 and J is TRBJ2-3; the match to TRBD2 covers 7 bases. CDR1 is DFQATT, CDR2 SNEGSKA, per germline (reference sequence). Trimming cost V 3 bases and J 6 bases; bases outside gene matches: 9. The CDR3 has 14 residues. The CDR3: CSASAGRRLDTQYF. As DNA, the CDR3 is TGCAGTGCTAGTGCCGGGAGGAGGTTGGATACGCAGTATTTT.

The rearrangement uses TRBV6-1 and TRBJ2-3, with a tentative D call TRBD2 (5 bases). V was pared by 6 bases and J by 0 bases, with 10 bases between. The germline V gene encodes CDR1 MNHNS and CDR2 SASEGT. The CDR3 covers 14 residues. In DNA form, the CDR3 reads TGTGCCAGCAGGCTAGCTATCAGCACAGATACGCAGTATTTT. Protein: CASRLAISTDTQYF.

This rearrangement joins TRBV7-2 to TRBJ2-3; 12 positions match TRBD2. V gave up 5 bases and J gave up 5 bases; unmatched junction bases: 11. The CDR3 extends over 17 amino acids. Germline V lookup: CDR1 SGHTA, CDR2 FQGNSA. CDR3 nucleotides: TGTGCCAGCAGCCCCCTAAGGAAGGGACTAGCGGGAGATACGCAGTATTTT. Translation: CASSPLRKGLAGDTQYF.

This clonotype was found many times. The V gene is TRBV6-2 or TRBV6-3, the J gene TRBJ2-7, with a tentative D call TRBD2 (5 bases). Germline CDR1 and CDR2: MNHEY and SVGEGT. V was cut by 6 bases and J by 1 base, with 16 bases left in between. CDR3 size: 15 residues. CDR3 sequence reads: CASRPPKAASYEQYV. The DNA of the CDR3 is TGTGCCAGCAGACCCCCCAAAGCGGCTTCCTACGAGCAGTACGTC.

This clonotype was counted ten times or more. The chain links TRBV20-1 to TRBJ2-1, with D uncertain. CDR1 is DFQATT, CDR2 SNEGSKA, per germline (reference sequence). The CDR3 length is 10 residues. With 4 bases removed from V and 7 bases from J, the gap between germline ends came to 5 bases. The CDR3 nucleotides read TGCAGTGCTAAAGCTAATGAGCAGTTCTTC. The encoded protein is CSAKANEQFF.

This clonotype was detected a few times. The gene calls are TRBV18 and TRBJ1-1; 9 bases are shared with TRBD1. J lost 6 bases, V lost 5 bases, and 7 bases had no gene match. The CDR3 has 14 amino acids. The germline V gene has CDR1 KGHSH and CDR2 LQKENI. CDR3 bases: TGTGCCAGCTCATTGCACAGGGGGCCGGCTGAAGCTTTCTTT. It translates to CASSLHRGPAEAFF.

The CDR3 spells CASSLVVSTRTGGTGELFF. As DNA, the CDR3 is TGTGCCAGCAGCTTAGTGGTCAGTACAAGGACAGGGGGCACCGGGGAGCTGTTTTTT. The chain joins TRBV11-2 to TRBJ2-2, with 10 bases identical to TRBD1. The V segment lost 1 base and the J segment 4 bases; nucleotides outside the gene matches: 12. This CDR3 contains 19 residues. The germline gives CDR1 SGHAT, CDR2 FQNNGV. The full variable domain, in which reference TRBV11-2 and TRBJ2-2 provide the parts outside the CDR3, is EAGVAQSPRYKIIEKRQSVAFWCNPISGHATLYWYQQILGQGPKLLIQFQNNGVVDDSQLPKDRFSAERLKGVDSTLKIQPAKLEDSAVYLCASSLVVSTRTGGTGELFFGEGSRLTVL.

With regard to this clonotype: A much larger clone sits a single nucleotide away, making a read error possible. The rearrangement uses TRBV7-9 and TRBJ2-1; TRBD2 matches 14 bases. The J call could be wrong; TRBJ2-7 is a better fit for the DNA end. The CDR3 is 16 amino acids. From germline, CDR1 is SEHNR and CDR2 FQNEAQ (reference sequence). The CDR3 reads CASSLPGLAGVNEQYF. Here the CDR3 DNA reads TGTGCCAGCAGCTTACCGGGACTAGCGGGAGTGAATGAGCAGTACTTC.

A few counts support this clonotype. The V and J genes are TRBV14 and TRBJ2-1; 8 bases are shared with TRBD2. Germline loops: CDR1 SGHDN, CDR2 FVKESK. The CDR3 contains 16 residues. The trim removed 1 base at V and 3 bases at J, leaving 5 bases unmatched. The CDR3 loop reads CASSQVTSARYNEQFF. The CDR3 region has the DNA TGTGCCAGCAGCCAAGTGACTAGCGCCCGCTACAATGAGCAGTTCTTC.

The rearrangement uses TRBV25-1 and TRBJ1-2; D call uncertain. Germline V lookup: CDR1 MGHDK, CDR2 SYGVNS. This CDR3 region has 13 residues. Trimming cost V 6 bases and J 6 bases, with 14 bases left between them. CDR3 nucleotide sequence: TGTGCCAGCAGCCCCTCATTCGGGAATGGCTACACCTTC. Translating gives CASSPSFGNGYTF.

This clonotype was seen more than once but under ten times. The rearrangement links TRBV12-3 or TRBV12-4 to TRBJ1-1; D ambiguous. Trimming cost V 3 bases and J 8 bases, with 7 bases left between them. CDR3 length equals 11 residues. The CDR3: CASSFPKEAFF. As DNA, the CDR3 is TGTGCCAGCAGTTTTCCCAAAGAAGCTTTCTTT.

V is TRBV5-6 and J is TRBJ2-4; D might be TRBD1 (5 bases). Germline values: CDR1 SGHDT, CDR2 YYEEEE. V lost 3 bases and J 8 bases, leaving 12 bases between the germline ends. This CDR3 is 13 amino acids long. The CDR3 loop is CASSSDRRYIQYF. The CDR3, as DNA: TGTGCCAGCAGCTCCGACAGAAGGTACATTCAGTACTTC. Variable domain in full (rest from reference TRBV5-6 and TRBJ2-4): DAGVTQSPTHLIKTRGQQVTLRCSPKSGHDTVSWYQQALGQGPQFIFQYYEEEERQRGNFPDRFSGHQFPNYSSELNVNALLLGDSALYLCASSSDRRYIQYFGAGTRLSVL.

This clonotype was seen many times. This chain connects TRBV20-1 to TRBJ2-5; 9 bases match TRBD2. V shed 0 bases, J shed 3 bases, and the junction held 8 bases outside the gene matches. Germline lookup yields CDR1 DFQATT and CDR2 SNEGSKA (reference sequence). The CDR3 loop spans 16 amino acids. In DNA form, the CDR3 reads TGCAGTGCTAGAGATCCCGGGTCTAGCGGGAAAGAGACCCAGTACTTC. Translating gives CSARDPGSSGKETQYF.

The gene calls are TRBV6-2 or TRBV6-3 and TRBJ1-2, with D possibly TRBD1 on 5 matching bases. V lost 6 bases to trimming and J lost 3 bases, with 11 bases between them. The CDR3 length is 13 residues. Germline CDR1 reads MNHEY; CDR2 reads SVGEGT. The CDR3 coding sequence is TGTGCCAGCAGCATGGAACAGGACTATGGCTACACCTTC. Translating it yields CASSMEQDYGYTF.

Comments on this clonotype: This clone may be a read error of a much larger clone one base away. A read error is likely, as this CDR3 ends without the conserved phenylalanine or tryptophan. The chain recombines TRBV7-2 with TRBJ1-5, with TRBD1 identical over 8 bases. The CDR3 sequence is 15 residues long. In germline, CDR1 is SGHTA, CDR2 FQGNSA. Trimming removed 4 bases from V and 3 bases from J; junction bases left unmatched: 5. The CDR3 protein is CASSSGQGINQPQHC. The DNA of the CDR3 is TGTGCCAGCAGCTCCGGACAGGGTATCAATCAGCCCCAGCATTGT.